This is a list of T cell receptor beta chains from one sample in a study of beta chain features in type 1 diabetes. Sequencing used immunoSEQ multiplex PCR; TCRdb keeps in-frame clones, though not all of them. The sample yields 140,000 to 150,000 clones, over 9.5% seen once. Source material: naive CD4+ T cells from blood. Receptors were obtained from a man aged 18 to 30 in good health. CDR3s include the opening cysteine and the closing phenylalanine or tryptophan. The D gene is left open where the match is weak. Not all rows give a size; the values are once, few, many and, for expanded clones, a class.

v_call,d_call,j_call,clone_size,cdr3_nt,cdr3_aa
TRBV18,.,TRBJ1-5,.,TGTGCCAGCTCCCCTAACGGGGGAGATCAGCCCCAGCATTTT,CASSPNGGDQPQHF
TRBV5-1,.,TRBJ2-2,few,TGCGCCAGCAGCTTTAACGGGGGAACCACCGGGGAGCTGTTTTTT,CASSFNGGTTGELFF
TRBV7-9,TRBD1,TRBJ2-3,.,TGTGCCAGCAGCCAGAGGGACAGGTCGTCTAGCACAGATACGCAGTATTTT,CASSQRDRSSSTDTQYF
TRBV5-1,.,TRBJ2-1,many,TGCGCCAGCAGCTTAGCGGACAATGAGCAGTTCTTC,CASSLADNEQFF
TRBV4-1,TRBD1,TRBJ2-2,.,TGCGCCAGCAGCCAAGCCGGGACAGGGCGGAACGGGGAGCTGTTTTTT,CASSQAGTGRNGELFF
TRBV11-2,TRBD1,TRBJ2-2,.,TGTGCCAGCAGCACCAGGACAGGGAGCACCGGGGAGCTGTTTTTT,CASSTRTGSTGELFF
TRBV7-8,.,TRBJ2-7,.,TGTGCCAGCAGCCTTGGGGGCAAACCCTACGAGCAGTACTTC,CASSLGGKPYEQYF
TRBV11-2,TRBD2,TRBJ2-7,.,TGTGCCAGCAGCGTAGCCGGGACTACAGACTACGAGCAGTACTTC,CASSVAGTTDYEQYF
TRBV5-4,.,TRBJ2-3,.,TGTGCCAGCAGCCGCGGGACTAGCACAGATACGCAGTATTTT,CASSRGTSTDTQYF
TRBV20-1,TRBD1,TRBJ2-7,.,TGCAGTGCTACGACAGGGTACGAGCAGTACTTC,CSATTGYEQYF
TRBV6-1,.,TRBJ2-1,few,TGTGCCAGCAGTGAGCGGGGGCCCGTTGTGAATGAGCAGTTCTTC,CASSERGPVVNEQFF
TRBV7-3,TRBD1,TRBJ2-1,many,TGTGCCAGCAGCTTCGACAGGGGAGGTGAGCAGTTCTTC,CASSFDRGGEQFF
TRBV7-3,.,TRBJ2-5,few,TGTGCCAGCAACAATCCGAAGGGGAAGCGGGAAGAGACCCAGTACTTC,CASNNPKGKREETQYF
TRBV10-3,.,TRBJ2-1,many,TGTGCCATAAGCGCAGGGTTCAATGATGAGCAGTTCTTC,CAISAGFNDEQFF
TRBV5-1,.,TRBJ1-2,.,TGCGCCAGCAGCTTGGAAGGAGGGATTAACTATGGCTACACCTTC,CASSLEGGINYGYTF
TRBV18,TRBD1,TRBJ2-7,few,TGTGCCAGCTCATTACGACAGGGGGCCGACGAGCAGTACTTC,CASSLRQGADEQYF
TRBV6-1,.,TRBJ1-4,few,TGTGCCAGCAGCGCCGAGCGGGGTGAAAAACTGTTTTTT,CASSAERGEKLFF
TRBV19,TRBD1,TRBJ2-6,few,TGTGCCAGTAGTGTGACAGGGGGCGCTGGGGCCAACGTCCTGACTTTC,CASSVTGGAGANVLTF
TRBV20-1,.,TRBJ2-7,few,TGCAGTGCTAGTGCCGGCTACGAGCAGTACTTC,CSASAGYEQYF
TRBV9,.,TRBJ2-1,.,TGTGCCAGCAGCCCACACGAGGGTGAGCAGTTCTTC,CASSPHEGEQFF
TRBV7-3,.,TRBJ1-2,few,TGTGCCAGCAGCTTAGGGCAGGCCAACTATGGCTACACCTTC,CASSLGQANYGYTF
TRBV30,TRBD1,TRBJ1-2,few,TGTGCCTGGAGTCTGCGGACAGGGACCCTCGCCTATGGCTACACCTTC,CAWSLRTGTLAYGYTF
TRBV5-1,TRBD1,TRBJ2-7,few,TGCGCCAGCAGCTTGGGATACATGGGACAGGGCTACGAGCAGTACTTC,CASSLGYMGQGYEQYF
TRBV11-1,TRBD2,TRBJ2-1,.,TGTGCCAGCAGCTTAGGGACTAGCGGGGTGGCATTTGAGCAGTTCTTC,CASSLGTSGVAFEQFF
TRBV5-4,TRBD1,TRBJ2-1,few,TGTGCCAGCAGCCACGGACCGGGACAGGGTCACAATGAGCAGTTCTTC,CASSHGPGQGHNEQFF
TRBV19,TRBD1,TRBJ2-7,few,TGTGCCAGTACCGGGACAGGGACCTACGAGCAGTACTTC,CASTGTGTYEQYF
TRBV10-3,TRBD1,TRBJ2-5,many,TGTGCCATCAGTGAGTCGACAGGGGCTTGGACCCAGTACTTC,CAISESTGAWTQYF
TRBV19,TRBD1,TRBJ2-7,.,TGTGCCAGTAGTAGAGGGACAGGAAACTCCTACGAGCAGTACTTC,CASSRGTGNSYEQYF
TRBV5-1,TRBD2,TRBJ2-1,.,TGCGCCAGCAGCTTGGGCCATGGCGGGGGGGCAGAAGAGCAGTTCTTC,CASSLGHGGGAEEQFF
TRBV10-3,TRBD1,TRBJ1-4,.,TGTGCCATCAGTGAAAGCCAGGGGGCCGGCGAAAAACTGTTTTTT,CAISESQGAGEKLFF
TRBV6-1,TRBD2,TRBJ2-5,.,TGTGCCAGCAGTGACGGGTTAGCGGGGGCCGGGGGGACCCAGTACTTC,CASSDGLAGAGGTQYF
TRBV11-3,.,TRBJ2-5,.,TGTGCCAGCAGCTTAGGTTTGGGGACAACGGAGACCCAGTACTTC,CASSLGLGTTETQYF
TRBV4-3,TRBD1,TRBJ1-6,.,TGCGCCAGCAGCCAAGATGGAGGGGGCAGCTCCTATAATTCACCCCTCCACTTT,CASSQDGGGSSYNSPLHF
TRBV10-1,.,TRBJ2-2,.,TGCGCCAGCAGTACGCGACAGACGAACACCGGGGAGCTGTTTTTT,CASSTRQTNTGELFF
TRBV11-3,.,TRBJ2-2,.,TGTGCCAGCAGCTTAGATCTAGGAGGGGCCACCGGGGAGCTGTTTTTT,CASSLDLGGATGELFF
TRBV25-1,.,TRBJ1-2,.,TGTGCCAGCAGTATAGGGGCCGGGTATGGCTACACCTTC,CASSIGAGYGYTF
TRBV7-2,.,TRBJ2-7,.,TGTGCCAGCAGCTTAGAGGGGGTGCAGTACTTC,CASSLEGVQYF
TRBV6-6,.,TRBJ2-7,few,TGTGCCAGCAGTTACGAGGGTTACCCCTACGAGCAGTACTTC,CASSYEGYPYEQYF
TRBV28,TRBD2,TRBJ2-1,many,TGTGCCAGCGGATCTAGCGGGGGGAACAATGAGCAGTTCTTC,CASGSSGGNNEQFF
TRBV4-1,.,TRBJ2-7,.,TGCGCCAGCAGCCCGGCGGGCAGGGGCGACGAGCAGTACTTC,CASSPAGRGDEQYF
TRBV7-2,.,TRBJ1-2,.,TGTGCCAGCAGCTTAACCGACATTACTGGCTACACCTTC,CASSLTDITGYTF
TRBV7-2,TRBD1,TRBJ2-7,.,TGTGCCAGCAGCTTGACAGGGGGCACCTACGAGCAGTACTTC,CASSLTGGTYEQYF
TRBV5-4,.,TRBJ2-7,many,TGTGCCAGCAGCTTGGATGCAGGGGGACTCTACGAGCAGTACTTC,CASSLDAGGLYEQYF
TRBV6-5,.,TRBJ1-4,.,TGTGCCAGCAGTTACTCACCCCAGGGGTCTAATGAAAAACTGTTTTTT,CASSYSPQGSNEKLFF
TRBV6-5,.,TRBJ2-7,.,TGTGCCAGCAGTCCCATTAAAGGGGGAACCTACGAGCAGTACTTC,CASSPIKGGTYEQYF
TRBV7-8,.,TRBJ1-1,.,TGTGCCAGCTTTACAGGGATGAACACTGAAGCTTTCTTT,CASFTGMNTEAFF
TRBV6-4,TRBD1,TRBJ1-5,.,TGTGCCAGCAGAACGACCGGACAGGATCAGCCCCAGCATTTT,CASRTTGQDQPQHF
TRBV19,.,TRBJ2-5,few,TGTGCCAGTAGTAGCGGACACCCGTTGGAGACCCAGTACTTC,CASSSGHPLETQYF
TRBV19,TRBD1,TRBJ2-6,.,TGTGCCAGTAGTAACGGACAGGGGTCCGGGGCCAACGTCCTGACTTTC,CASSNGQGSGANVLTF
TRBV6-6,.,TRBJ2-5,.,TGTGCCAGCAGTACAGGGTTCGGCCCCTACCAAGAGACCCAGTACTTC,CASSTGFGPYQETQYF
TRBV7-9,.,TRBJ1-1,.,TGTGCCAGCAGCCTGATAGGTTGGGGGGTGAAAGGCACTGAAGCTTTCTTT,CASSLIGWGVKGTEAFF
TRBV5-1,.,TRBJ2-1,few,TGCGCCAGCAGCTTGCAGGTGGGCAGGGGGGATAATGAGCAGTTCTTC,CASSLQVGRGDNEQFF
TRBV5-5,TRBD1,TRBJ2-7,.,TGTGCCAGCAGCTTTGTAACAGGGGCCAACGAGCAGTACTTC,CASSFVTGANEQYF
TRBV19,.,TRBJ1-5,.,TGTGCCAGTAGTAAAGGCAGGGTTAACCAGCCCCAGCATTTT,CASSKGRVNQPQHF
TRBV6-1,.,TRBJ2-6,few,TGTGCCAGCAGTGAAGCTTATGGGCCGGACTGGGCCAACGTCCTGACTTTC,CASSEAYGPDWANVLTF
TRBV19,TRBD1,TRBJ1-4,.,TGTGCCAGTAGTGGATTCGGGACAGGGCATGAAAAACTGTTTTTT,CASSGFGTGHEKLFF
TRBV7-3,.,TRBJ2-3,many,TGTGCCAGCAGCTCCTCGGATACGCAGTATTTT,CASSSSDTQYF
TRBV28,.,TRBJ1-2,.,TGTGCCAGCAGTTTAGACCCGGGACACCCCTATGGCTACACCTTC,CASSLDPGHPYGYTF
TRBV30,.,TRBJ1-2,.,TGTGCCTGGAGTGTAATTCGAGGGGGCTACACCTTC,CAWSVIRGGYTF
TRBV7-2,TRBD1,TRBJ2-7,.,TGTGCCAGCGAGGGGGCAGAGAGGTATAGGGAGCAGTACTTC,CASEGAERYREQYF